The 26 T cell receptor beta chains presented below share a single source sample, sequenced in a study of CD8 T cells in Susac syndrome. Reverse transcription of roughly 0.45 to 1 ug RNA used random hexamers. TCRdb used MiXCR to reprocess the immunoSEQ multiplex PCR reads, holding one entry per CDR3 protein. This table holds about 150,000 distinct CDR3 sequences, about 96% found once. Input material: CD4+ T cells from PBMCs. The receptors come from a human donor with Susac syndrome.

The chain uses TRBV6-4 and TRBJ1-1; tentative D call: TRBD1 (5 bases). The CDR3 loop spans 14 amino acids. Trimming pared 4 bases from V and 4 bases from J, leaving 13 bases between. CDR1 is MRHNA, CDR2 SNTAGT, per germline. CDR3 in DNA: TGTGCCAGCAGTGCCGACCGGGGGGGCACTGAAGCTTTCTTT. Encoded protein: CASSADRGGTEAFF.

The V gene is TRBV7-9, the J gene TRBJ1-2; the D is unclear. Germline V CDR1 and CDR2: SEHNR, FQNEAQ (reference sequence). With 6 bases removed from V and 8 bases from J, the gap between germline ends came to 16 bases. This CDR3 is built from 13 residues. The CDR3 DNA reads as TGTGCCAGCAGTACGCTAGAAGCGAACGGCTACACCTTC. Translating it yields CASSTLEANGYTF.

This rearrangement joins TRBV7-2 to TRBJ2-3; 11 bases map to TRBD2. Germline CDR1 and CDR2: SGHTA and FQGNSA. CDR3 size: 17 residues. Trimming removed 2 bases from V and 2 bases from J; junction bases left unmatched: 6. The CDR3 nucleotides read TGTGCCAGCAGCTTACGGGCTAGCGGGGGGTACACAGATACGCAGTATTTT. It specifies CASSLRASGGYTDTQYF.

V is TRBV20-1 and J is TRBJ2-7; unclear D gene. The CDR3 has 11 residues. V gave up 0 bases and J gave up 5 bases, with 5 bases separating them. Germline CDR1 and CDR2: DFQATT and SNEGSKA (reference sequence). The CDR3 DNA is TGCAGTGCTAGAGAAACCCACGAGCAGTACTTC. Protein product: CSARETHEQYF.

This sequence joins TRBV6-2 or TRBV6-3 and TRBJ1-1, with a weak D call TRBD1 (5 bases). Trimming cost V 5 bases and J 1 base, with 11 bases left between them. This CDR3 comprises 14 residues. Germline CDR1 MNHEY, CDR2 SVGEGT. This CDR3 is CASSNRQSNTEAFF. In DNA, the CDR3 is TGTGCCAGCAGTAACCGACAGTCGAACACTGAAGCTTTCTTT.

CDR3 coding DNA: TGTGCCAGCAGTCCGAACACTGAAGCTTTCTTT. It specifies CASSPNTEAFF. The rearrangement uses TRBV6-1 and TRBJ1-1, with no clear D. The ends were cut back, 5 bases at V and 1 base at J, with 2 bases in the middle. Germline V gives CDR1 MNHNS, CDR2 SASEGT. The CDR3 has 11 residues.

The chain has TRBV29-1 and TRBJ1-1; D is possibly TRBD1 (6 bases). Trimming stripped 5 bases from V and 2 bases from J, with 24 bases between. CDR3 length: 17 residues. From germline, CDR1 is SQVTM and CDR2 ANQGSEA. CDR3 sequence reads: CSVPPDQVDRRNTEAFF. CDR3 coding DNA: TGCAGCGTTCCACCGGACCAAGTTGACAGGAGAAACACTGAAGCTTTCTTT. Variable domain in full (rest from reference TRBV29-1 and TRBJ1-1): SAVISQKPSRDICQRGTSLTIQCQVDSQVTMMFWYRQQPGQSLTLIATANQGSEATYESGFVIDKFPISRPNLTFSTLTVSNMSPEDSSIYLCSVPPDQVDRRNTEAFFGQGTRLTVV.

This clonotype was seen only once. CDR3 residues: CASSLGGTSGWGGNEQFF. In DNA, the CDR3 is TGTGCCAGCAGCTTAGGCGGGACTAGCGGGTGGGGAGGGAATGAGCAGTTCTTC. The chain recombines TRBV7-2 with TRBJ2-1, with 12 bases aligning to TRBD2. V shed 1 base, J shed 7 bases, and the junction held 11 bases outside the gene matches. Germline CDR1 SGHTA, CDR2 FQGNSA. CDR3 length: 18 residues.

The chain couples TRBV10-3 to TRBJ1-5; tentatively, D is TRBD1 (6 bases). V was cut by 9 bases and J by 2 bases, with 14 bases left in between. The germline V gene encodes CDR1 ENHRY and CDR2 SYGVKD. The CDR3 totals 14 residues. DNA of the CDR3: TGTGCCATAAAGGACAGTAGTGGCAATCAGCCCCAGCATTTT. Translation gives CAIKDSSGNQPQHF.

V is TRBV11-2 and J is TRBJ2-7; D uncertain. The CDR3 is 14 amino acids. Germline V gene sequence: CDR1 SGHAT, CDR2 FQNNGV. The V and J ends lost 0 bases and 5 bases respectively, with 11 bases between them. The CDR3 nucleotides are TGTGCCAGCAGCTTAGAGGTGACTCGGCACGAGCAGTACTTC. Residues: CASSLEVTRHEQYF.

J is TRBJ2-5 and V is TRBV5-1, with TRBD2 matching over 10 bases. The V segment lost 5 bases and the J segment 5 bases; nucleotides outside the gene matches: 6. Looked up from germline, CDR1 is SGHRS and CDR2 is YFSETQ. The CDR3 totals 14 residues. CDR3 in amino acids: CASSLAGDRETQYF. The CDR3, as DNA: TGCGCCAGCAGTCTAGCGGGAGATCGCGAGACCCAGTACTTC.

The CDR3 DNA is TGCAGTGCTAGAGATGGGGGGGGCTCGGATACGCAGTATTTT. It encodes CSARDGGGSDTQYF. This chain links TRBV20-1 with TRBJ2-3; a weak D match, TRBD2 (7 bases). The germline V gene encodes CDR1 DFQATT and CDR2 SNEGSKA (reference sequence). This CDR3 is built from 14 residues. Trimming took off 0 bases at V and 6 bases at J, with 13 bases between the two ends.

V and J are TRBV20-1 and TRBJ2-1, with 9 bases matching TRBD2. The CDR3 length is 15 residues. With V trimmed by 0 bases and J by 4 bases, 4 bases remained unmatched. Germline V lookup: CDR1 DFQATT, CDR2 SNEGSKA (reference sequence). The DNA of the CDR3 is TGCAGTGCTAGAGACGTTAGCGGGGGATACAATGAGCAGTTCTTC. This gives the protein CSARDVSGGYNEQFF.

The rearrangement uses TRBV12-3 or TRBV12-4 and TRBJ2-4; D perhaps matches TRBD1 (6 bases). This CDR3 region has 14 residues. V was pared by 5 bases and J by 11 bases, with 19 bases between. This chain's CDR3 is CASSRGQLASVQYF. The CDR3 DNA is TGTGCCAGCAGTCGCGGACAGTTGGCGAGCGTTCAGTACTTC.

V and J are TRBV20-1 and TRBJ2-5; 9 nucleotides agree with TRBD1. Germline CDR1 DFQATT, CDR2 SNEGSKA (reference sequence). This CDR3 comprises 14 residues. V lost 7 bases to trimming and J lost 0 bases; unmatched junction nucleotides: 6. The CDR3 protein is CSVTGGWYQETQYF. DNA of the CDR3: TGCAGTGTTACAGGGGGCTGGTACCAAGAGACCCAGTACTTC.

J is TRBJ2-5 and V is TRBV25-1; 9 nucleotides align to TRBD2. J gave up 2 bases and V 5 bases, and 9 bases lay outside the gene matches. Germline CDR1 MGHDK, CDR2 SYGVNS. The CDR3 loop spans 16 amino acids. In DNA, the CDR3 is TGTGCCAGCAGTAACCTTAGACTAGCGGCACAAGAGACCCAGTACTTC. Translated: CASSNLRLAAQETQYF.

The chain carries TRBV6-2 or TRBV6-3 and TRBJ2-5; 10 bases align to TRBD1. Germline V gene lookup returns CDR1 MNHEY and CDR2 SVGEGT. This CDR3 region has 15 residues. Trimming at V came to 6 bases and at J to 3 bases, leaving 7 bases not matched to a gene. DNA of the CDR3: TGTGCCAGCAGGACAGGGGGCGCCGGGAAAGAGACCCAGTACTTC. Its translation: CASRTGGAGKETQYF.

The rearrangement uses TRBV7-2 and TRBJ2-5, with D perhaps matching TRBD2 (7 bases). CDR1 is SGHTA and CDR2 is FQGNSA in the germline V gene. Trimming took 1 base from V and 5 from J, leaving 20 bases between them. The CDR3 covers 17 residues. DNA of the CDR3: TGTGCCAGCAGCTTAGGGGGGGGACACCGGACTGGGGAGACCCAGTACTTC. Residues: CASSLGGGHRTGETQYF.

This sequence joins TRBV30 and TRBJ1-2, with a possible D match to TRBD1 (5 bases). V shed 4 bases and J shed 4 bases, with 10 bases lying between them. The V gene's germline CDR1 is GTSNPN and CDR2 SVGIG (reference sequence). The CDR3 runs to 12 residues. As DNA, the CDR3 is TGTGCCTGGACTGGGGGGACCTATGGCTACACCTTC. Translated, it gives CAWTGGTYGYTF.

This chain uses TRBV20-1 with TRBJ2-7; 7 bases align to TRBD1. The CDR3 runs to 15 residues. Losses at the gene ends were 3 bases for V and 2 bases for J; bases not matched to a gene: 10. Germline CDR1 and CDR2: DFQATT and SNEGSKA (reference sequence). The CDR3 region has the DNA TGCAGTGCTAGCGGAAGACAGGGTCCCACCTACGAGCAGTACTTC. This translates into CSASGRQGPTYEQYF.

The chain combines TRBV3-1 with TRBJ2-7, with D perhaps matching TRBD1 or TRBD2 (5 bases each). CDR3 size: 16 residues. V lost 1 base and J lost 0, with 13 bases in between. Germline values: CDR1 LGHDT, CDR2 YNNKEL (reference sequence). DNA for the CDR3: TGTGCCAGCAGCCAAGGCCCCGGGACGTCCTCCTACGAGCAGTACTTC. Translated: CASSQGPGTSSYEQYF.

CDR3 nucleotide sequence: TGCAGCGTTGAAGGACAGAAGAACACTGAAGCTTTCTTT. The encoded protein is CSVEGQKNTEAFF. This rearrangement joins TRBV29-1 to TRBJ1-1; perhaps TRBD1 as D (5 bases). V lost 1 base, J lost 1 base, and 7 bases lay in between. The CDR3 extends over 13 amino acids. Germline V lookup: CDR1 SQVTM, CDR2 ANQGSEA.

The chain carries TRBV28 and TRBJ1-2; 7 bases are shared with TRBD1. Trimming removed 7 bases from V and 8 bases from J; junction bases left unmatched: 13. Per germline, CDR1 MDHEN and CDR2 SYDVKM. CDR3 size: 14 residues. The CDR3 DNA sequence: TGTGCCAGCATGGGGGACAGAGGCCTAGGAGGCTACACCTTC. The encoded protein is CASMGDRGLGGYTF.

The CDR3 DNA follows: TGTGCCAGCTCACCGTGGAAGGGCGATGGCTACACCTTC. It specifies CASSPWKGDGYTF. V and J are TRBV18 and TRBJ1-2; no clear D. Germline assignment: CDR1 KGHSH and CDR2 LQKENI. Between the trimmed V and J ends, which lost 3 bases and 6 bases, there was a span of 11 bases. The CDR3 is 13 residues long.

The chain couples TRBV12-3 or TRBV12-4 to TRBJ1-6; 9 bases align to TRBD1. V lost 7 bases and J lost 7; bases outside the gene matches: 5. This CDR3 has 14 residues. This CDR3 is CASTPGQGNSPLHF. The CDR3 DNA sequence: TGTGCCAGCACCCCGGGACAGGGAAATTCACCCCTCCACTTT.

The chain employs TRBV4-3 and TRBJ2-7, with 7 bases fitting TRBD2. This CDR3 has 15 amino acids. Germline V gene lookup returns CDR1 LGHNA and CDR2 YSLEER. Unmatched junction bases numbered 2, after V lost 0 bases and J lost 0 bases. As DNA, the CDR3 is TGCGCCAGCAGCCAAGAGCGGACTAGCTCCTACGAGCAGTACGTC. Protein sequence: CASSQERTSSYEQYV.